One sample yielded the 16 T cell receptor beta chains listed below, sequenced in a study of T cell clonality in common variable immunodeficiency. Profiled with immunoSEQ multiplex PCR; TCRdb holds only in-frame clones, not every one. This sample carries roughly 70,000 clones, none of them present only once. Source material: peripheral blood mononuclear cells. All receptors come from a person aged 18 to 70 in good health.

This clone was recorded many times. The read gets to within 3 residues of the CDR3 end, and the germline J gene fills in the rest. The chain uses TRBV7-3 and TRBJ2-7, with 7 positions matching TRBD2. Per germline, CDR1 SGHTA and CDR2 FQGTGA. This CDR3 spans 15 amino acids. Trimming cost V 1 base and J 1 base; bases outside gene matches: 4. CDR3 protein: CASSLSAGESYEQYF. CDR3 DNA, as far as it was read: TGTGCCAGCAGCTTAAGCGCGGGAGAATCCTACGAG.

This clone was counted ten times or more. The read ends 3 residues early relative to the CDR3; the germline J gene fills the gap. The V call is TRBV28, the J call TRBJ2-1; 8 positions agree with TRBD1. After removal of 6 bases from V and 5 bases from J, the junction contained 15 bases not matched to a gene. Germline CDR1 and CDR2: MDHEN and SYDVKM. CDR3 size: 17 residues. The chain's CDR3 is CASSPPPPGGAHNEQFF. Partial CDR3 DNA: TGTGCCAGCAGCCCCCCTCCGCCAGGGGGCGCCCACAATGAG.

In this sample, this clone turned up many times. The read finishes 3 residues shy of the CDR3 end, and the germline J gene is used to complete it. The chain joins TRBV20-1 to TRBJ2-3, with 16 bases lining up with TRBD2. Germline V gives CDR1 DFQATT, CDR2 SNEGSKA (reference sequence). The junction had 13 bases not matched to a gene; V was cut back by 6 bases and J by 4 bases. This CDR3 is 18 amino acids long. CDR3 sequence: CSARAGTSGGAPADTQYF. Incomplete CDR3 DNA: TGCAGTGCGCGGGCCGGGACTAGCGGGGGGGCTCCGGCAGATACG.

This clone was detected ten times or more. Incomplete CDR3 DNA: TGTGCCAGCAGCACTAGGGATGAG. Translated, it gives CASSTRDE. The entire CDR3 protein is CASSTRDEQFF. V and J are TRBV7-9 and TRBJ2-1; possibly TRBD2 for D (5 bases). The DNA ends 3 residues before the CDR3 does, and the rest of the CDR3 is filled in from the germline J gene. Germline values: CDR1 SEHNR, CDR2 FQNEAQ (reference sequence). V lost 5 bases to trimming and J lost 8 bases, with 7 bases between them. CDR3 size: 11 residues.

This clone was counted at least ten times. The missing CDR3 end, 3 residues past where the read stops, is filled in from the germline J gene. This rearrangement joins TRBV4-1 to TRBJ2-7, with 8 bases lining up with TRBD1. Trimming cost V 0 bases and J 4 bases; bases outside gene matches: 5. Per germline, CDR1 MGHRA and CDR2 YSYEKL. The CDR3 length is 15 residues. CDR3 protein: CASSQDPQGEYEQYF. The part of the CDR3 DNA that was read is TGCGCCAGCAGCCAAGATCCACAGGGGGAGTACGAG.

Many counts were recorded for this clone. The CDR3 extends 3 residues past the end of the read, so its final part is completed from the germline J gene. The V gene is TRBV14, the J gene TRBJ2-7; TRBD1 agrees at 11 bases. The CDR3 consists of 19 residues. Per the germline V gene, CDR1 is SGHDN and CDR2 is FVKESK. V trimming: 3 bases; J trimming: 2 bases; junction bases outside the gene matches: 15. The CDR3 DNA, read in part, is TGTGCCAGCAGCCACGGCCTTCATAGGACAGGGGGCGATCCCTACGAG. Protein: CASSHGLHRTGGDPYE. The full CDR3 protein is CASSHGLHRTGGDPYEQYF.

In the case of this clone: The read gets to within 3 residues of the CDR3 end, and the germline J gene fills in the rest. The V and J genes are TRBV7-8 and TRBJ1-1; 10 bases are a match to TRBD1. Per germline, CDR1 SGHVS and CDR2 FQNEAQ. V gave up 0 bases and J gave up 5 bases; unmatched junction bases: 6. The CDR3 length is 16 residues. The chain's CDR3 is CASSLARQGARTEAFF. The CDR3 DNA, read in part, is TGTGCCAGCAGCTTAGCGCGACAGGGGGCGAGGACTGAA.

In its sample, this clone was seen many times. The read terminates 3 residues before the CDR3 end, so the remaining end is supplied by the germline J gene. The chain employs TRBV12-3 or TRBV12-4 and TRBJ2-3, with TRBD1 matching over 7 bases. The trim removed 2 bases at V and 5 bases at J, leaving 4 bases unmatched. The CDR3 consists of 14 residues. The part of the CDR3 DNA that was read is TGTGCCAGCAGTTTAAGGGGGCTAGAAGATACG. Its translation is CASSLRGLEDT. The whole CDR3 protein is CASSLRGLEDTQYF.

This clone was seen many times. The read terminates 3 residues before the CDR3 end, so the remaining end is supplied by the germline J gene. The chain joins TRBV10-3 to TRBJ2-7; tentatively, D is TRBD2 (7 bases). The V gene lost 6 bases and the J gene lost 5 bases, with 17 bases spanning the gap. The germline V gene has CDR1 ENHRY and CDR2 SYGVKD. CDR3 length: 14 amino acids. The chain's CDR3 is CAIRRGRGGNEQYF. The DNA read from the CDR3 is TGTGCCATCAGGCGGGGGAGAGGGGGTAACGAG.

This clone appeared many times. CDR3 sequence: CASSSPPLVEQFF. The part of the CDR3 DNA that was read is TGTGCCAGCAGTTCGCCCCCACTAGTTGAG. The rearrangement links TRBV28 to TRBJ2-1; maybe TRBD2 (5 bases). The read ends 3 residues early relative to the CDR3; the germline J gene fills the gap. This CDR3 contains 13 residues. CDR1 is MDHEN, CDR2 SYDVKM, per germline. V dropped 4 bases and J dropped 9 bases, with 13 bases sitting between them.

This clone was found many times. The CDR3 is cut off 3 residues early in the read; its end comes from the germline J gene. The chain joins TRBV5-1 to TRBJ1-6, with D possibly being TRBD1 (6 bases). The CDR3 runs 14 residues. V lost 0 bases and J lost 10, with 11 bases in between. The germline V gene has CDR1 SGHRS and CDR2 YFSETQ. This CDR3 reads CASSLDRERSPLHF. The covered CDR3 bases are TGCGCCAGCAGCTTGGACAGGGAGAGGTCACCC.

Many counts were recorded for this clone. The CDR3 end lies 3 residues beyond the end of the read and is filled in from the germline J gene. The rearrangement links TRBV19 to TRBJ1-6; D is unresolved. Trimming cost V 5 bases and J 7 bases, with 9 bases left between them. Germline-derived CDR1 and CDR2 are LNHDA and SQIVND (reference sequence). The CDR3 consists of 13 residues. CDR3 loop: CASSERQNSPLHF. The part of the CDR3 DNA that was read is TGTGCCAGTAGTGAACGACAAAATTCACCC.

This clone was recorded at least ten times. The read gets to within 3 residues of the CDR3 end, and the germline J gene fills in the rest. The genes are TRBV18 and TRBJ1-3, with D hard to call. The CDR3 extends over 17 amino acids. V was pared by 1 base and J by 0 bases, with 13 bases between. CDR1 KGHSH and CDR2 LQKENI come from the germline V gene. CDR3 amino acids: CASSPLIQTSSGNTIYF. The sequenced CDR3 bases are TGTGCCAGCTCACCACTTATACAAACTAGCTCTGGAAACACC.

This clone was seen at least ten times. The missing CDR3 end, 3 residues past where the read stops, is filled in from the germline J gene. The chain uses TRBV5-1 and TRBJ2-1, with TRBD2 identical over 7 bases. This CDR3 has 15 amino acids. V lost 0 bases to trimming and J lost 2 bases; unmatched junction nucleotides: 2. Germline CDR1 reads SGHRS; CDR2 reads YFSETQ. CDR3 sequence reads: CASSLDAGAYNEQFF. The CDR3 DNA, read in part, is TGCGCCAGCAGCTTGGACGCGGGGGCCTACAATGAG. The full variable domain, rest sourced from reference TRBV5-1 and TRBJ2-1, is KAGVTQTPRYLIKTRGQQVTLSCSPISGHRSVSWYQQTPGQGLQFLFEYFSETQRNKGNFPGRFSGRQFSNSRSEMNVSTLELGDSALYLCASSLDAGAYNEQFFGPGTRLTVL.

This clone was counted at least ten times. The CDR3 end lies 3 residues beyond the end of the read and is filled in from the germline J gene. The chain recombines TRBV5-1 with TRBJ2-7, with D maybe TRBD1 (6 bases). V shed 6 bases and J shed 5 bases, with 18 bases lying between them. The CDR3 spans 14 residues. From germline, CDR1 is SGHRS and CDR2 YFSETQ. The CDR3 loop reads CASTRGDVSHEQYF. The covered CDR3 bases are TGCGCCAGCACCAGGGGAGATGTGTCCCACGAG.

This clone was seen at least ten times. The read ends 3 residues early relative to the CDR3; the germline J gene fills the gap. This chain uses TRBV7-6 with TRBJ2-7, with D maybe TRBD2 (6 bases). Germline CDR1 reads SGHVS; CDR2 reads FNYEAQ. CDR3 size: 14 residues. With 1 base removed from V and 3 bases from J, the gap between germline ends came to 10 bases. CDR3 amino acids: CASSLEVADYEQYF. CDR3 DNA, as far as it was read: TGTGCCAGCAGCTTAGAGGTAGCGGACTACGAG.